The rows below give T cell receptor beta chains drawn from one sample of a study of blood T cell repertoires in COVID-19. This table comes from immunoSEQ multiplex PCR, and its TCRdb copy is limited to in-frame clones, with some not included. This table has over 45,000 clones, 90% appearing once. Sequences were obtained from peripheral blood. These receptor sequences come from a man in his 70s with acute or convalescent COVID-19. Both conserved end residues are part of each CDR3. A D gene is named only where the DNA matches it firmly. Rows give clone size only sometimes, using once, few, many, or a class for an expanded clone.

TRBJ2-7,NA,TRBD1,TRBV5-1,CASRGQGHYEQYF,TGCGCCAGCAGAGGACAGGGGCATTACGAGCAGTACTTC
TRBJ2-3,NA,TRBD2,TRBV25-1,CASSEYGSGASTDTQYF,TGTGCCAGCAGTGAATATGGTAGCGGGGCCAGCACAGATACGCAGTATTTT
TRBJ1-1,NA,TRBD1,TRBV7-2,CASSLAWGDSKAFF,TGTGCCAGCAGCTTAGCGTGGGGGGACAGCAAGGCTTTCTTT
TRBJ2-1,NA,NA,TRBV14,CASSQELEVTRRNEQFF,TGTGCCAGCAGCCAAGAATTGGAGGTCACGCGGCGCAATGAGCAGTTCTTC
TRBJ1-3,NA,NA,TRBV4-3,CASSQDGQNSGNTIYF,TGCGCCAGCAGCCAAGATGGACAGAACTCTGGAAACACCATATATTTT
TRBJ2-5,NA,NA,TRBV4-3,CASSQGSRVGETQYF,TGCGCCAGCAGCCAAGGGTCCAGGGTGGGAGAGACCCAGTACTTC
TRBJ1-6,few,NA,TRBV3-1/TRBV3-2,CASSPRESYNSPLHF,TGTGCCAGCAGCCCCCGGGAGTCCTATAATTCACCCCTCCACTTT
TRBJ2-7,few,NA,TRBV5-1,CASRNTGARYEQYF,TGCGCCAGCAGGAATACAGGAGCTCGCTACGAGCAGTACTTC
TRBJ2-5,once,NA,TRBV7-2,CASSLVRTPQETQYF,TGTGCCAGCAGCTTAGTAAGGACTCCCCAAGAGACCCAGTACTTC
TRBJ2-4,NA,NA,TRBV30,CAWSVTGRYIQYF,TGTGCCTGGAGTGTGACAGGGAGGTACATTCAGTACTTC
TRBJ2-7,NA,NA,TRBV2,CASSDNSYEQYF,TGTGCCAGCAGTGACAACTCCTACGAGCAGTACTTC
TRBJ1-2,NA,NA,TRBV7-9,CASSFRGGYGYTF,TGTGCCAGCAGCTTCAGGGGAGGGTATGGCTACACCTTC
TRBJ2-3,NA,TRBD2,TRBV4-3,CASSQDMGPLASGGRTDTQYF,TGCGCCAGCAGCCAAGATATGGGGCCTTTGGCTAGCGGGGGTCGCACAGATACGCAGTATTTT
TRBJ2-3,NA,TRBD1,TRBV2,CASSETGGTDTQYF,TGTGCCAGCAGTGAAACAGGGGGCACAGATACGCAGTATTTT
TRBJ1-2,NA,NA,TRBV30,CAWSLLRGYTF,TGTGCCTGGAGTTTGTTACGGGGCTACACCTTC
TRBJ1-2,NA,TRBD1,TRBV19,CASRVRAGQEKGRNYGYTF,TGTGCCAGTAGGGTGCGGGCAGGACAGGAGAAAGGAAGAAACTATGGCTACACCTTC
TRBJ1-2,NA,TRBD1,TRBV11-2,CASSLATFTGGGYTF,TGTGCCAGCAGCTTAGCCACCTTTACAGGGGGCGGCTACACCTTC
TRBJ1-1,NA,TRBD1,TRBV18,CASSPRLSDRVIAEAFF,TGTGCCAGCTCACCACGACTTTCGGACAGGGTAATCGCTGAAGCTTTCTTT
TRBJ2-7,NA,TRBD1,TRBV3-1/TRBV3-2,CASSQDSKVGTGEGEQYF,TGTGCCAGCAGCCAAGACTCGAAGGTAGGGACAGGGGAAGGCGAGCAGTACTTC
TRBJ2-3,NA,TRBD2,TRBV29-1,CSVDWGGVSDTQYF,TGCAGCGTTGACTGGGGGGGGGTGTCAGATACGCAGTATTTT
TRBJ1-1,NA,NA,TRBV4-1,CASSQVPGEGTEAFF,TGCGCCAGCAGCCAAGTGCCAGGGGAGGGCACTGAAGCTTTCTTT
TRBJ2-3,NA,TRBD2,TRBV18,CASSPPHPTSGGNTDTQYF,TGTGCCAGCTCACCACCCCACCCGACTAGCGGGGGGAACACAGATACGCAGTATTTT
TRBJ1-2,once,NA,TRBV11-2,CASSSELRGGHYYGYTF,TGTGCCAGCAGCAGCGAACTTCGGGGGGGACACTACTATGGCTACACCTTC
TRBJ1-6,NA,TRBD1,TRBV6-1,CASSETFGQGSNSPLHF,TGTGCCAGCAGTGAAACATTTGGACAGGGAAGTAATTCACCCCTCCACTTT
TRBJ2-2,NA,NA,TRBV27,CASNSSSLFLNTGELFF,TGTGCCAGCAATAGCAGCTCTCTATTCCTGAACACCGGGGAGCTGTTTTTT
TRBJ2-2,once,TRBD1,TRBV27,CASGGQLNTGELFF,TGTGCCAGCGGGGGACAGTTGAACACCGGGGAGCTGTTTTTT
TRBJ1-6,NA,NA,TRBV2,CASSPGTRGVSPLHF,TGTGCCAGCAGCCCCGGGACGCGGGGCGTATCACCCCTCCACTTT
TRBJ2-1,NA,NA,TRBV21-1,CASTRGMASGGPLYNEQFF,TGTGCCAGCACCCGGGGAATGGCTAGCGGGGGGCCCCTCTACAATGAGCAGTTCTTC
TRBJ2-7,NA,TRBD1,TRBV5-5,CASSLGTGGFYEQYF,TGTGCCAGCAGCTTGGGGACAGGGGGGTTCTACGAGCAGTACTTC
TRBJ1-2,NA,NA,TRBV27,CASSLSRNYGYTF,TGTGCCAGCAGTTTATCCAGAAACTATGGCTACACCTTC
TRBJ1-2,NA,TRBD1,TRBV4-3,CASSQDRDRGQYTF,TGCGCCAGCAGCCAGGACCGGGACAGGGGTCAATACACCTTC
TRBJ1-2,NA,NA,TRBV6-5,CASRWDTDLYGYTF,TGTGCCAGCAGGTGGGACACCGACCTATATGGCTACACCTTC
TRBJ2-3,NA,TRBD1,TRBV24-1,CATSDATTGTGALADTQYF,TGTGCCACCAGTGATGCCACTACCGGGACAGGAGCGTTAGCAGATACGCAGTATTTT
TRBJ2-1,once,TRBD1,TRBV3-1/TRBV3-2,CASSQEFISGQKNNEQFF,TGTGCCAGCAGCCAAGAATTTATTTCGGGACAGAAAAACAATGAGCAGTTCTTC
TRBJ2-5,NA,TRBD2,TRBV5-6,CASSGGLADQETQYF,TGTGCCAGCAGCGGGGGACTAGCGGACCAAGAGACCCAGTACTTC
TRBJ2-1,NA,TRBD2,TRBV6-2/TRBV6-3,CASSRPSGGGLSQFF,TGTGCCAGCAGCCGCCCTAGCGGGGGGGGTCTAAGCCAGTTCTTC
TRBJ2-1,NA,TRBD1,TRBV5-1,CASSLGQGAGEQFF,TGCGCCAGCAGCTTGGGCCAGGGGGCCGGTGAGCAGTTCTTC
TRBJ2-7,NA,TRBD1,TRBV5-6,CASSLAGGHYEQYF,TGTGCCAGCAGCTTGGCAGGGGGTCACTACGAGCAGTACTTC
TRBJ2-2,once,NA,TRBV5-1,CASSFEQGELFF,TGCGCCAGCAGCTTTGAACAGGGGGAGCTGTTTTTT
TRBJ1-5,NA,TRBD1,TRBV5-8,CASSFDRVRNQPQHF,TGTGCCAGCAGCTTCGACAGGGTTCGTAATCAGCCCCAGCATTTT